This T cell receptor (beta chain) was recorded in a study of Ad26.COV2.S vaccination and SARS-CoV-2 variants. Study information: Once, or twice with 56 days between doses, Ad26.COV2.S was given intramuscularly.

Study-wide points: For non-spike TCRs, breadth in vaccine recipients resembled that in placebo recipients.

As for this clone: Its antigen is unknown.

This table comes from immunoSEQ multiplex PCR, and its TCRdb copy is limited to in-frame clones, with some not included. Among some 370,000 clones listed, roughly 85% were seen once. Germline lookup yields CDR1 MNHNY and CDR2 SVGAGI (reference sequence). Deletions cut 10 bases from V and 8 bases from J, with 14 bases between. The CDR3 is made up of 12 amino acids. The treatment is: some 20 received Ad26.COV2.S at low or high dose, single or two shots; several received placebo; per-sample allocation not given. Day 63 after the first vaccine or placebo injection was the time point for sampling. The specimen comprised peripheral blood, sampled in a trial of Ad26.COV2.S vaccine versus placebo. The chain uses TRBV6-6 and TRBJ1-4, with a possible D match to TRBD1 (6 bases). This TCR was recovered from a person aged 18 to 65 who received the Ad26.COV2.S COVID-19 vaccine or a placebo. CDR3 protein: CATTDSSEKLFF. The CDR3 nucleotides read TGTGCCACAACGGACAGTTCCGAAAAACTGTTTTTT.